A selection of T cell receptor beta chains follows, all from one sample in a study of OX40 agonist ivuxolimab in advanced cancers. Produced via immunoSEQ multiplex PCR; TCRdb's table is partial and in-frame only. Found here are about 140,000 clones, 93% of them singletons; the top ten hold over 0.8%. Sequences were derived from CD4+ or CD8+ T cells sorted from blood, sampled in a trial of the OX40 agonist ivuxolimab. The receptors were gathered from an adult with an advanced solid tumor such as melanoma, head and neck, liver or kidney cancer. Both conserved end residues are trimmed from each CDR3.

V | CDR3
TRBV7-2 | ASSLDNGYGYT
TRBV19 | ASSMGREAAETQY
TRBV5-1 | ASSPGTSAKFSQF
TRBV5-1 | ASSLTGTTMYGYT
TRBV5-4 | ASSSSGTSYEQY
TRBV7-3 | ASSLIGVNGNTIY
TRBV11-3 | ASSAGGPYEQY
TRBV5-1 | ASRRGANTEAF
TRBV19 | ASSTRRGMHGYT
TRBV7-2 | ASSPRRGDSYEQY
TRBV6-6 | ASSYSNKGAQY
TRBV10-3 | AISESEQGRGTEAF
TRBV6-5 | ASSPYDH
TRBV11-2 | ASSLAGGNSYEQY
TRBV19 | ASSIGGQKETQY
TRBV5-1 | ATAGTSTDTGELF
TRBV7-2 | ASSAERGLQPQH
TRBV5-1 | ASSPRDRGSYGYT
TRBV6-6 | ASSQGYEEAF
TRBV28 | ASSYSGARGTQY
TRBV7-2 | ASSPSGQGYNEQF
TRBV18 | ASSPPGPYEQY
TRBV19 | ASSIVGPYSTGELF
TRBV10-3 | AISAWGIAGEGETQY
TRBV19 | ASSSRTSGNEQF
TRBV9 | ASSVAGGDYGYT
TRBV29-1 | SVWGAYEQY
TRBV28 | ASSHPGQLQGNTIY
TRBV5-5 | ASSFWTGRETQY
TRBV5-1 | ASRLSGGTYNEQF
TRBV11-2 | ASSPIPGLSSVTQY
TRBV27 | AEAGTGQETQY
TRBV7-8 | ASSSQTGGGGDTQY
TRBV7-2 | ASSLQTGYMNTEAF
TRBV10-3 | AMGGQPQH
TRBV10-3 | AISGGTGTSTDTQY
TRBV29-1 | SVELTGRRDTEAF
TRBV28 | ASSLMGLSTDTQY
TRBV19 | ASSIEGRAVNSPLH
TRBV18 | ASSPPGQGWSYEQY
TRBV15 | ATSRGGEQF
TRBV7-2 | ASSFGGRRLYEKLF
TRBV4-3 | ASSQDQVGRGPYEQY
TRBV6-6 | ASTPGSHTEAF
TRBV19 | ASSLRTSGRYEQY
TRBV7-2 | ASSLDPNPYEQY
TRBV18 | ASSDNYSRKAF
TRBV4-3 | ASSQQRGTEAF
TRBV11-1 | ASSLGSGQGIGETQY
TRBV11-3 | ASSLGQGNTEAF
TRBV5-1 | ASSQTNYGYT
TRBV5-1 | ASSIQGSNYGYT
TRBV4-3 | ASSQDVGQNEQF
TRBV19 | ASSKSGANTGELF
TRBV15 | ATSRSGQQRMNYNEQF